This T cell receptor beta chain was sequenced for a study of T cells after yellow fever vaccination. For the study at large: Fractions of low cell number were prepared using SMART-Seq v4 Ultra Low Input. Study observations and caveats: CD4 and CD8 compartments shared a small share of clonotypes.

Germline lookup yields CDR1 GTSNPN and CDR2 SVGIG (reference sequence). This CDR3 contains 14 residues. V was clipped by 2 bases and J by 5 bases, with 13 bases between them. TCRdb re-called the 5' RACE reads with MiXCR, one entry per CDR3 protein. The sample comprises about 260,000 distinct CDR3 sequences, roughly 13% of which are singletons, and around 0.49% rests with the top ten. This clonotype turned up a few times. Its antigen is currently unknown. The V call is TRBV30, the J call TRBJ1-5; TRBD1 is a possible D gene (6 bases). The sequencing here drew on CD4+ T cells sorted from PBMCs, taken 45 days after the yellow fever booster vaccination. The TCR comes from a man aged 30 to 45 who received the YFV17D yellow fever vaccine. The CDR3: CAWSQGQFDQPQHF. The CDR3 bases are TGTGCCTGGAGTCAAGGACAGTTTGATCAGCCCCAGCATTTT.